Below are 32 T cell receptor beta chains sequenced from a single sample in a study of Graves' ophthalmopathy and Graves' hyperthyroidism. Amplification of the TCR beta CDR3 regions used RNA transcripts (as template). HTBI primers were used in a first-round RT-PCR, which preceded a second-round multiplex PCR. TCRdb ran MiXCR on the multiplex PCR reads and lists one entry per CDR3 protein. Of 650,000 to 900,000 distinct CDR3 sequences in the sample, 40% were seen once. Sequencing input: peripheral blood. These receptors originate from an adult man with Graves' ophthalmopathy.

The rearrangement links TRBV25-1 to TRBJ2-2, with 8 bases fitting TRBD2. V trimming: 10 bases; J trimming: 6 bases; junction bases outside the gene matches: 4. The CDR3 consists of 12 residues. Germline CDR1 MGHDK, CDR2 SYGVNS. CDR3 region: CATGGRSGELFF. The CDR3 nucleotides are TGTGCCACCGGCGGGAGGTCCGGGGAGCTGTTTTTT. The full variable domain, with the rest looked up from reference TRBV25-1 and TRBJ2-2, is EADIYQTPRYLVIGTGKKITLECSQTMGHDKMYWYQQDPGMELHLIHYSYGVNSTEKGDLSSESTVSRIRTEHFPLTLESARPSHTSQYLCATGGRSGELFFGEGSRLTVL.

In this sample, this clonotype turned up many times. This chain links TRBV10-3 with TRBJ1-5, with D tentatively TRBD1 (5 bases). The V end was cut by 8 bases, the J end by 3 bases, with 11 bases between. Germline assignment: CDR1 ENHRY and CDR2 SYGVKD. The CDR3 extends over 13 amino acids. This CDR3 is CAIGTGANQPQHF. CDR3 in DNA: TGTGCCATCGGGACTGGTGCCAATCAGCCCCAGCATTTT.

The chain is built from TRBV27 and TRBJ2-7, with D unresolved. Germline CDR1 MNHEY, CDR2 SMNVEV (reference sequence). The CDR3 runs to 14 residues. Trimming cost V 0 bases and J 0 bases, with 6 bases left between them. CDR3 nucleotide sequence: TGTGCCAGCAGTTTATCTGGTGTCTCCTACGAGCAGTACTTC. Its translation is CASSLSGVSYEQYF.

In nucleotides, the CDR3 is TGTGCCATCAGGCCCGGGACAGACAACACCGGGGAGCAGTACTTC. Translating it yields CAIRPGTDNTGEQYF. The chain has TRBV10-3 and TRBJ2-7, with 7 bases matching TRBD1. Germline CDR1 is ENHRY and CDR2 is SYGVKD. Trimming cost V 6 bases and J 7 bases; bases outside gene matches: 15. This CDR3 comprises 15 residues.

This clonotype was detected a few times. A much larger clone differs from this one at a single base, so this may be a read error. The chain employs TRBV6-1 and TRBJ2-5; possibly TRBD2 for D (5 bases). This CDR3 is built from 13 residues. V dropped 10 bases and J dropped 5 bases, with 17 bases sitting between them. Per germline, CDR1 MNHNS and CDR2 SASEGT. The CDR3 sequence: CAIRSGFAETQYF. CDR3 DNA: TGTGCCATCAGATCGGGGTTTGCGGAGACCCAGTACTTC.

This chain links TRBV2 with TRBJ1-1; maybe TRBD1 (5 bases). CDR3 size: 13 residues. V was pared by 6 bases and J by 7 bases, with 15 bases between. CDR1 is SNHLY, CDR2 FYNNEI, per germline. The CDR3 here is CASSSLGAFEAFF. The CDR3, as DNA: TGTGCCAGCAGCTCGCTTGGGGCCTTTGAAGCTTTCTTT. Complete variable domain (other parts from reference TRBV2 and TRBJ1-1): EPEVTQTPSHQVTQMGQEVILRCVPISNHLYFYWYRQILGQKVEFLVSFYNNEISEKSEIFDDQFSVERPDGSNFTLKIRSTKLEDSAMYFCASSSLGAFEAFFGQGTRLTVV.

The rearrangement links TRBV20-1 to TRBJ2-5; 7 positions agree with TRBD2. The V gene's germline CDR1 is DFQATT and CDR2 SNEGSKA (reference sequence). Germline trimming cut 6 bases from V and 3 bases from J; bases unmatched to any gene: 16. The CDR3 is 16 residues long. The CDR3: CSALAGANGQEETQYF. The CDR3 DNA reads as TGCAGTGCCCTTGCGGGAGCAAACGGACAAGAAGAGACCCAGTACTTC.

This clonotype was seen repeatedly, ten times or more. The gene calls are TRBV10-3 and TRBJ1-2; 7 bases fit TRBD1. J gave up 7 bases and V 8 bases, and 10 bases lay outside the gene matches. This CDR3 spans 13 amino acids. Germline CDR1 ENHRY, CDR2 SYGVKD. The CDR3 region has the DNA TGTGCCATCGAGGCAGGGGGTAATCGTGGCTACACCTTC. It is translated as CAIEAGGNRGYTF.

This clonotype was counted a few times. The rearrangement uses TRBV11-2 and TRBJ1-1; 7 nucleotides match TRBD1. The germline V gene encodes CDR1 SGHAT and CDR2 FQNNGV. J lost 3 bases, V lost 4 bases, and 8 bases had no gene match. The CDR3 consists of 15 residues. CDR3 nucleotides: TGTGCCAGCAGCTACTTCGGGACAGAGCACACTGAAGCTTTCTTT. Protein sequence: CASSYFGTEHTEAFF.

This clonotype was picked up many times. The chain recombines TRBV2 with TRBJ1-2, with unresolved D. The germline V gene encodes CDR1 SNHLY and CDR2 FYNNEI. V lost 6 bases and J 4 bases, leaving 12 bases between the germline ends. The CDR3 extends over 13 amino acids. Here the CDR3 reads CASSPRFGYGYTF. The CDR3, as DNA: TGTGCCAGCAGCCCCCGGTTCGGCTATGGCTACACCTTC.

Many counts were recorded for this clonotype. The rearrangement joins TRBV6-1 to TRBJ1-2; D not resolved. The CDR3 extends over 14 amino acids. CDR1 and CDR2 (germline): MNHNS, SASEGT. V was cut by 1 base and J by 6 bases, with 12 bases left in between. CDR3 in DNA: TGTGCCAGCAGTGAAGTCGACGCCTCCGATGGCTACACCTTC. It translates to CASSEVDASDGYTF.

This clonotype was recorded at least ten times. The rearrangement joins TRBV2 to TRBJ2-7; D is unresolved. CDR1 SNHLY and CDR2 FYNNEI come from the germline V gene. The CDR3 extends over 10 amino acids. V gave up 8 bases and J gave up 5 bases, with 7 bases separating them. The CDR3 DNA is TGTGCCAGCGGGTGGGACGAGCAGTACTTC. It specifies CASGWDEQYF.

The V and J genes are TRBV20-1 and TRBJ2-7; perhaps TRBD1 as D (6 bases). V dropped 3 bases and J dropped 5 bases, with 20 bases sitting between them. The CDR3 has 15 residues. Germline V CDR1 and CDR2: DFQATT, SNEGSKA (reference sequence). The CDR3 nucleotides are TGCAGTGCTAGTAGCTCCTCGACAGGAATCCACGAGCAGTACTTC. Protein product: CSASSSSTGIHEQYF.

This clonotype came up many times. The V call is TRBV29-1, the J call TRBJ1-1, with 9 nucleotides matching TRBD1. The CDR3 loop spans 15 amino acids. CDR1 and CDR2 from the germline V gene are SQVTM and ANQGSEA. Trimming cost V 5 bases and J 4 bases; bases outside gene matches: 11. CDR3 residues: CSVYPGTGSSTEAFF. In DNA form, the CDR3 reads TGCAGCGTTTACCCCGGGACAGGGTCTTCCACTGAAGCTTTCTTT.

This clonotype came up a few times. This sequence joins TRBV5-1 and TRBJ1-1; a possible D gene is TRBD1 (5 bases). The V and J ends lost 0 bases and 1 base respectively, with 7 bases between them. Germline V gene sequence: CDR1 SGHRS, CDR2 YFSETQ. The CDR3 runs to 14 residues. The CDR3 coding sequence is TGCGCCAGCAGCTTGGTCCAGGGGAACACTGAAGCTTTCTTT. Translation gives CASSLVQGNTEAFF.

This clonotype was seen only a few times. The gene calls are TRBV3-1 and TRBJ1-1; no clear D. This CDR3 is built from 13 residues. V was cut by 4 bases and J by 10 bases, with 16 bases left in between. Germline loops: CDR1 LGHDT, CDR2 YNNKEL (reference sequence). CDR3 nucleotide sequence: TGTGCCAGCAGCCCGCAAACACTCAACGTAGCTTTCTTT. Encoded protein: CASSPQTLNVAFF.

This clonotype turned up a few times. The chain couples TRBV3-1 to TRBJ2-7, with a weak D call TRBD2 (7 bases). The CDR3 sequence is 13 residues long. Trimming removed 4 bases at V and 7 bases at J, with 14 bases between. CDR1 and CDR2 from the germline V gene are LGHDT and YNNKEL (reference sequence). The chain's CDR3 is CASSPRGAEEQYF. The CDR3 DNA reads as TGTGCCAGCAGCCCTCGGGGGGCAGAGGAGCAGTACTTC.

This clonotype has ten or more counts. The DNA of the CDR3 is TGCAGCGTGGTCCCCAGCGGGAGTAATTACGAGCAGTACTTC. Residues: CSVVPSGSNYEQYF. The chain joins TRBV29-1 to TRBJ2-7; 8 nucleotides align to TRBD2. With V trimmed by 6 bases and J by 4 bases, 11 bases remained unmatched. The CDR3 runs 14 residues. Germline values: CDR1 SQVTM, CDR2 ANQGSEA.

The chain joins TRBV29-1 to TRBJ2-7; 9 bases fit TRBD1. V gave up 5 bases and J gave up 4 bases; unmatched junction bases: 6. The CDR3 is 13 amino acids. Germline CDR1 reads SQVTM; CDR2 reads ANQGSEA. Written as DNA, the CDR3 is TGCAGCGTTAACCGGGACAGGGTATACGAGCAGTACTTC. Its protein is CSVNRDRVYEQYF.

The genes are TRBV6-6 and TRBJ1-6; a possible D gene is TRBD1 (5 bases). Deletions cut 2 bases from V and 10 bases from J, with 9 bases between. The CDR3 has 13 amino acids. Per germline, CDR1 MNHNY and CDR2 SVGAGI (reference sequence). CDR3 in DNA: TGTGCCAGCAGTTACAGTAGGGGATCACCCCTCCACTTT. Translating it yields CASSYSRGSPLHF.

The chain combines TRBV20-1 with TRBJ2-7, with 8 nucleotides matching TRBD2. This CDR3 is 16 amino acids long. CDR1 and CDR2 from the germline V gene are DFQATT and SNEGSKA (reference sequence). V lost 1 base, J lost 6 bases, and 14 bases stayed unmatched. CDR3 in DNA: TGCAGTGCTAGAGCGGGGGGGCTAGCGGGTAGAGGCGAGCAGTACTTC. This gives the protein CSARAGGLAGRGEQYF.

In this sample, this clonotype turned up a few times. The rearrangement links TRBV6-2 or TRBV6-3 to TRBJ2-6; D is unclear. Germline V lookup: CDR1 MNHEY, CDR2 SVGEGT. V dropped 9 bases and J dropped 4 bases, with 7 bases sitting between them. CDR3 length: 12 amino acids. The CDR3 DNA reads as TGTGCCAGTCGAATGGGGGCCAACGTCCTGACTTTC. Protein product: CASRMGANVLTF.

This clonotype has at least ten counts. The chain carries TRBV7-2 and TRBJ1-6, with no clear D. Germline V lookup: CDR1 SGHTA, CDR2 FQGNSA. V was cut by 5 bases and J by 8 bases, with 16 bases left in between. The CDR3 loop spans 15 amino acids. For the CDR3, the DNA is TGTGCCAGCAGCGTTGGACCTATGTCGGATTCACCCCTCCACTTT. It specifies CASSVGPMSDSPLHF.

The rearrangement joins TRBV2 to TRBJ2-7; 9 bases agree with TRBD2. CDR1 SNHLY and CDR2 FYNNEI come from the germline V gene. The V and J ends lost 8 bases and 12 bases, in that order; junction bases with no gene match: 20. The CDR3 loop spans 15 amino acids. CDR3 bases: TGTGCCAGCTCCCTCTCCGGGACTAGCTCGGGGGGGTGGTACTTC. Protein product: CASSLSGTSSGGWYF.

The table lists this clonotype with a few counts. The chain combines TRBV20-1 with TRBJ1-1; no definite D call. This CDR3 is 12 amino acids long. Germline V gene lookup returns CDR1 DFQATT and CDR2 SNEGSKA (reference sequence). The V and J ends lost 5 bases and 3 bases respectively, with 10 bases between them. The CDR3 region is CSARLPDTEAFF. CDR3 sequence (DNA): TGCAGTGCTCGACTCCCCGACACTGAAGCTTTCTTT.

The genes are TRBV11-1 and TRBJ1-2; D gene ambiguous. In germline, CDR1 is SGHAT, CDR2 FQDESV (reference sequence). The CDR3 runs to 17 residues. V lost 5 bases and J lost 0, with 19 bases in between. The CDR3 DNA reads TGTGCCAGCAGCCCGCCGGGTTTCCGCTTCCCTAACTATGGCTACACCTTC. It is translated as CASSPPGFRFPNYGYTF.

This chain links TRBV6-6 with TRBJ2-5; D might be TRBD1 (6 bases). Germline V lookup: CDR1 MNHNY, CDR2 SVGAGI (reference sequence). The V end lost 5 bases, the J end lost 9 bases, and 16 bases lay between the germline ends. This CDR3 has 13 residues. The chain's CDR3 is CASSEGHGQPQYF. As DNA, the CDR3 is TGTGCCAGCAGTGAGGGACATGGTCAGCCCCAGTACTTC.

CDR3 sequence reads: CASSFPAVETQYF. Written as DNA, the CDR3 is TGTGCCAGCAGTTTTCCAGCAGTGGAGACCCAGTACTTC. The chain carries TRBV25-1 and TRBJ2-5; no clear D gene. The CDR3 runs to 13 residues. Trimming cost V 5 bases and J 5 bases, with 12 bases left between them. Germline assignment: CDR1 MGHDK and CDR2 SYGVNS.

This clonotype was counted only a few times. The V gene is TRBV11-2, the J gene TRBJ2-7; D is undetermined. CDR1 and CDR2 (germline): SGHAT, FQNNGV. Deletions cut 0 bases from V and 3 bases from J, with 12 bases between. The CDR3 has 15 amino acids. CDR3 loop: CASSLDRRYYYEQYF. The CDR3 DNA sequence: TGTGCCAGCAGCTTAGATCGGCGGTACTACTACGAGCAGTACTTC.

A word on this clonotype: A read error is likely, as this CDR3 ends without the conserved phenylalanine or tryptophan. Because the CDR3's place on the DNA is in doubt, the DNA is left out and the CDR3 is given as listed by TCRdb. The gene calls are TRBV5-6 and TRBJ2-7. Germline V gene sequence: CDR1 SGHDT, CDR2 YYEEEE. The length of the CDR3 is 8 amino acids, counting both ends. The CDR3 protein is CASSLVWG.

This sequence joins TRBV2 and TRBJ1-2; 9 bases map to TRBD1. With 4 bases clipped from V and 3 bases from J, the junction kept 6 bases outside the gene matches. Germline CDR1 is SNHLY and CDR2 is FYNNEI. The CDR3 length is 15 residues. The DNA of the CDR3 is TGTGCCAGCAGTGTGGGGACAGGGTTTGACTATGGCTACACCTTC. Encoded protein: CASSVGTGFDYGYTF.

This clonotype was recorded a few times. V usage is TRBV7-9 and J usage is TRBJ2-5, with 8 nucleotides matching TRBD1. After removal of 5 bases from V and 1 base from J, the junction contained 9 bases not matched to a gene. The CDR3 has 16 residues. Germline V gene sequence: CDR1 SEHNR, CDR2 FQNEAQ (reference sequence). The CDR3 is CASSPPLDRGQETQYF. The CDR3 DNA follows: TGTGCCAGCAGCCCGCCCTTAGACAGGGGCCAAGAGACCCAGTACTTC.